The TCR beta chain under discussion was sequenced for a study of T cells in narcolepsy. Study-level background: Donors had narcolepsy type 1 or type 2, or were healthy controls.

Study-wide results and limits: Healthy controls reportedly lacked the autoreactive clonotypes serially found in patients' blood. In some patient and control memory CD4+ samples, autoreactive clones were absent. Autoreactive HCRT-specific and TRIB2-specific clonotypes were marked in same-patient CSF-versus-blood CD4+ comparisons.

V gave up 1 base and J gave up 5 bases, with 11 bases separating them. The CDR3 contains 14 residues. Germline CDR1 LGHNA, CDR2 YSLEER. Of note for this clone: Antigen: not known.

Profiled with immunoSEQ multiplex PCR; TCRdb holds only in-frame clones, not every one. The sample lists roughly 27,000 clones, more than 75% occurring once. The chain carries TRBV4-3 and TRBJ1-2, with D possibly being TRBD1 (6 bases). Sequenced sample: memory (CD45RA-) CD4+ T cells from blood. The sequence was obtained from a human donor in good health. The CDR3, as DNA: TGCGCCAGCAGCCAAGCGGGGGGCGGTTATGGCTACACCTTC. Protein product: CASSQAGGGYGYTF.